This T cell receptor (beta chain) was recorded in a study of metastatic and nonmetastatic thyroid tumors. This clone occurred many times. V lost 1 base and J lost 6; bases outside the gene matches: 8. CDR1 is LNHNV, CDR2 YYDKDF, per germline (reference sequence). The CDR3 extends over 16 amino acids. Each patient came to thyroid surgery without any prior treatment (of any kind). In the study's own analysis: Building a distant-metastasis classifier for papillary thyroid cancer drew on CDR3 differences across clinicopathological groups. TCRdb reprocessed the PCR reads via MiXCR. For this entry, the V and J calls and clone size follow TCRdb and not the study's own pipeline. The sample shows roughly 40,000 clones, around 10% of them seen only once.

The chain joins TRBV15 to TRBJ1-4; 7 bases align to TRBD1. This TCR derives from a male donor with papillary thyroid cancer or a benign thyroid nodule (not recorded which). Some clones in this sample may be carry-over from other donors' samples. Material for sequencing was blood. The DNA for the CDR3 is TGTGCCACCAGCAGAGCCCGCGGGACAGACGATGAAAAACTGTTTTTT. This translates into CATSRARGTDDEKLFF.